The text below deals with one TCR beta chain. Its antigen is undetermined. The CDR3 covers 11 residues. The V gene's germline CDR1 is SGHDT and CDR2 YYEEEE. Trimming pared 5 bases from V and 2 bases from J, leaving 4 bases between. The assay was immunoSEQ multiplex PCR, and TCRdb's table has in-frame clones only and misses some. The sample yields 28,000 or so clones, about four fifths seen once. The sample belongs to a study of regulatory dendritic cells for organ transplantation. Overall study results and limits: Among resting subsets, memory CD8+ cells contained the most alloreactive clonotypes.

The genes are TRBV5-6 and TRBJ2-5; D not certain. The clonotype originates from a human donor in good health. The sample taken for sequencing was naive CD4+ T cells from blood. The subset is: CD45RA+ naive T cells. The CDR3 is CASSLQETQYF. In DNA form, the CDR3 reads TGTGCCAGCAGTCTGCAAGAGACCCAGTACTTC.